Listed here are 14 T cell receptor beta chains from one sample, sequenced in a study of post-analysis software for immune sequencing data. Whole-study findings and limits: Comparison of patients with controls showed 4 to 6 TRBV segments more frequent in patients, TRBV5-6, TRBV5-1 and TRBV20-1 among them.

Their specific antigens are unknown. Every TCR beta cDNA library bore unique molecular identifiers. Using its own MiXCR run on the PCR reads, TCRdb lists one record per CDR3 protein. The sample includes about 430,000 distinct CDR3 sequences, 30% to 40% of them seen just once. Sequenced sample: blood. The source of these receptors is a girl aged 2-9 years with multiple sclerosis.

In its sample, this clonotype was seen a few times. V gene TRBV6-1 combines with J gene TRBJ2-3; 9 nucleotides match TRBD2. Losses at the gene ends were 4 bases for V and 6 bases for J; bases not matched to a gene: 11. The length of the CDR3 is 16 residues. From germline, CDR1 is MNHNS and CDR2 SASEGT. The CDR3 sequence: CASSGTSVTAEDTQYF. CDR3 in DNA: TGTGCCAGCAGTGGGACTAGCGTCACGGCGGAGGATACGCAGTATTTT.

This sequence joins TRBV27 and TRBJ2-5, with a possible D match to TRBD1 (6 bases). The end of the DNA is better explained by TRBJ2-7, so the J call may be wrong. The length of the CDR3 is 15 residues. Germline CDR1 is MNHEY and CDR2 is SMNVEV (reference sequence). The CDR3 nucleotides read TGTGCCAGCAGTTTATCCGGGCAGGGGTTAATCGAGCAGTACTTC. Protein sequence: CASSLSGQGLIEQYF.

The chain uses TRBV7-9 and TRBJ2-5; a possible D gene is TRBD1 (5 bases). Trimming pared 5 bases from V and 2 bases from J, leaving 21 bases between. Germline CDR1 SEHNR, CDR2 FQNEAQ (reference sequence). The CDR3 runs to 17 residues. The CDR3 nucleotides read TGTGCCAGCAGCCCGATCCCTTCAGGGCGTGGGCAAGAGACCCAGTACTTC. It is translated as CASSPIPSGRGQETQYF.

The V gene is TRBV20-1, the J gene TRBJ2-7; D unclear. Germline V gene lookup returns CDR1 DFQATT and CDR2 SNEGSKA (reference sequence). The CDR3 sequence is 12 residues long. V was trimmed by 3 bases and J by 5 bases, leaving 11 bases between them. CDR3 sequence reads: CSASSMRNEQYF. In DNA form, the CDR3 reads TGCAGTGCTAGTAGTATGAGGAACGAGCAGTACTTC.

The chain carries TRBV18 and TRBJ1-2; TRBD1 agrees at 8 bases. Germline assignment: CDR1 KGHSH and CDR2 LQKENI. V shed 3 bases, J shed 4 bases, and the junction held 4 bases outside the gene matches. This CDR3 has 14 residues. CDR3 DNA sequence: TGTGCCAGCTCACCCTTAGACAGGGGCTATGGCTACACCTTC. Its protein is CASSPLDRGYGYTF.

This clonotype was detected only a few times. The chain joins TRBV6-5 to TRBJ1-2; a possible D gene is TRBD1 (5 bases). V was trimmed by 7 bases and J by 4 bases, leaving 13 bases between them. The CDR3 runs to 13 residues. Germline CDR1 MNHEY, CDR2 SVGAGI. The CDR3 coding sequence is TGTGCCAGCACCATAGACAGCGCCTATGGCTACACCTTC. This codes for CASTIDSAYGYTF.

This clonotype is termed medium-sized. The rearrangement uses TRBV10-3 and TRBJ2-3; 7 bases match TRBD1. The CDR3 extends over 12 amino acids. J gave up 10 bases and V 4 bases, and 5 bases lay outside the gene matches. The germline V gene encodes CDR1 ENHRY and CDR2 SYGVKD. The CDR3 coding sequence is TGTGCCATCAGTGCCACAGGGACAGCGCAGTATTTT. Translating gives CAISATGTAQYF.

The V gene is TRBV28, the J gene TRBJ1-1; D call uncertain. This CDR3 spans 14 amino acids. Germline CDR1 MDHEN, CDR2 SYDVKM. With 2 bases removed from V and 8 bases from J, the gap between germline ends came to 15 bases. The CDR3 reads CASSLVTARVEAFF. The CDR3 bases are TGTGCCAGCAGTTTAGTAACCGCCCGGGTGGAAGCTTTCTTT.

The V call is TRBV5-1, the J call TRBJ1-2, with a tentative D call TRBD1 (6 bases). The CDR3 spans 15 residues. Germline V gene lookup returns CDR1 SGHRS and CDR2 YFSETQ. V was cut by 0 bases and J by 2 bases, with 11 bases left in between. The CDR3: CASSLETGLNYGYTF. CDR3 coding DNA: TGCGCCAGCAGCTTGGAAACAGGGCTGAACTATGGCTACACCTTC.

This chain uses TRBV7-8 with TRBJ2-4, with TRBD2 as a possible D gene (5 bases). The CDR3 is 12 amino acids. Germline lookup yields CDR1 SGHVS and CDR2 FQNEAQ. V gave up 2 bases and J gave up 15 bases, with 14 bases separating them. CDR3 protein: CASSLSGRGSYF. The CDR3, as DNA: TGTGCCAGCAGCTTATCTGGACGGGGTTCGTACTTC.

The V call is TRBV5-6, the J call TRBJ1-2, with D uncertain. The CDR3 covers 14 residues. V was pared by 1 base and J by 7 bases, with 14 bases between. The germline gives CDR1 SGHDT, CDR2 YYEEEE. The CDR3 here is CASSLPVPNFGYTF. The CDR3 DNA reads as TGTGCCAGCAGCTTGCCGGTGCCTAATTTTGGCTACACCTTC. Drawing the rest from reference TRBV5-6 and TRBJ1-2, the complete variable domain is DAGVTQSPTHLIKTRGQQVTLRCSPKSGHDTVSWYQQALGQGPQFIFQYYEEEERQRGNFPDRFSGHQFPNYSSELNVNALLLGDSALYLCASSLPVPNFGYTFGSGTRLTVV.

The chain recombines TRBV30 with TRBJ2-5, with D possibly matching TRBD1 (6 bases). Trimming stripped 2 bases from V and 5 bases from J, with 12 bases between. The germline V gene encodes CDR1 GTSNPN and CDR2 SVGIG (reference sequence). This CDR3 region has 13 residues. The CDR3 loop reads CAWSFQGFETQYF. The DNA of the CDR3 is TGTGCCTGGAGTTTTCAGGGGTTTGAGACCCAGTACTTC.

In the case of this clonotype: The conserved final phenylalanine or tryptophan is absent from the CDR3, which likely points to a read error. The V call is TRBV6-2 or TRBV6-3, the J call TRBJ2-5; a possible D gene is TRBD1 (6 bases). The CDR3 spans 13 residues. Trimming cost V 6 bases and J 0 bases, with 8 bases left between them. Germline V CDR1 and CDR2: MNHEY, SVGEGT. CDR3 in amino acids: CASRRDNQETQYV. As DNA, the CDR3 is TGTGCCAGCAGACGGGACAACCAAGAGACCCAGTACGTC.

This chain joins TRBV27 and TRBJ1-2; TRBD1 might be the D (6 bases). The germline gives CDR1 MNHEY, CDR2 SMNVEV (reference sequence). V was pared by 5 bases and J by 3 bases, with 19 bases between. The CDR3 spans 16 residues. CDR3 in DNA: TGTGCCAGCAGTACTATACAGGGCTACTTCGACTATGGCTACACCTTC. It translates to CASSTIQGYFDYGYTF.